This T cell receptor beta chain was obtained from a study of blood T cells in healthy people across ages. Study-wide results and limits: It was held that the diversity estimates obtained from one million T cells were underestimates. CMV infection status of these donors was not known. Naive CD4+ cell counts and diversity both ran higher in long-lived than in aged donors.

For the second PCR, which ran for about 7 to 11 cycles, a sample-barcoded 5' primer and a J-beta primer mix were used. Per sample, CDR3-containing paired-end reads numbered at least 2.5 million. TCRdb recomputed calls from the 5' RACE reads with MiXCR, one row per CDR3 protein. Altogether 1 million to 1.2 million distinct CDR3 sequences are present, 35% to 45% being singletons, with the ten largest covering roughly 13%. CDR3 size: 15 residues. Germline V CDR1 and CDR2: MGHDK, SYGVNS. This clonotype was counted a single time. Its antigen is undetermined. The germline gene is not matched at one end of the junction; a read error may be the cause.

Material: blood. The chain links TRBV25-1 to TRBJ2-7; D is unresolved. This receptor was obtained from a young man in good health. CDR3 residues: CASSNQDGSSYGQYF. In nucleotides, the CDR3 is TGTGCCAGCAGTAATCAGGACGGAAGCTCCTACGGGCAGTACTTC.